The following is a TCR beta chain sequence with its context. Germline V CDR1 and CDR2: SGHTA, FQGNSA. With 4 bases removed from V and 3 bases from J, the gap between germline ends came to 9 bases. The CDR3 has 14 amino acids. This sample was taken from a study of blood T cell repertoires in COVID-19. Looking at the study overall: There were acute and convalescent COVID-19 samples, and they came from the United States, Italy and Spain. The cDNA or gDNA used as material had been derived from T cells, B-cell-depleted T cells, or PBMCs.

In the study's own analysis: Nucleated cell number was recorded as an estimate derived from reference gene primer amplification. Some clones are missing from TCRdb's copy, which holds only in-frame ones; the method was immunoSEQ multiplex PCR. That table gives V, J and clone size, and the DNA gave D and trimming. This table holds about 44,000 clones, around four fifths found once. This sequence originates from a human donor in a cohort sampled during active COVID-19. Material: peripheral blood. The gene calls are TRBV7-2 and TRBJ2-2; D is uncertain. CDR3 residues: CASSYGLDTGELFF. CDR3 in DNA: TGTGCCAGCAGCTATGGGCTTGACACCGGGGAGCTGTTTTTT.